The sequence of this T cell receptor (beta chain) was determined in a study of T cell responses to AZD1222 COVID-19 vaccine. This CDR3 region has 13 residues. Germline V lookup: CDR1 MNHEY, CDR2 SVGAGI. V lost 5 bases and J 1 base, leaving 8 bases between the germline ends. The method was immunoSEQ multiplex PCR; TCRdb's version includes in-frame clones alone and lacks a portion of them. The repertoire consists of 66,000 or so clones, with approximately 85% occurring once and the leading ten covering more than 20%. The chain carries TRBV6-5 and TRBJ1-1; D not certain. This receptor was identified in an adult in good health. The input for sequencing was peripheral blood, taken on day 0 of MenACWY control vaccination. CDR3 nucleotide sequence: TGTGCCAGCAGTCCCCCAGGGAACACTGAAGCTTTCTTT. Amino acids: CASSPPGNTEAFF.